This record covers a single T cell receptor (beta chain). TCRdb keeps only in-frame clones here, not all; method: immunoSEQ multiplex PCR. The sample holds around 370,000 clones, 91% seen once. This sample is part of a study of blood T cell repertoires in COVID-19. Overall study: Acute-phase and convalescent COVID-19 samples originated in the United States, Italy and Spain. T cells, B-cell-depleted T cells, or PBMCs provided the cDNA or gDNA that served as material.

Trimming at V came to 1 base and at J to 11 bases, leaving 7 bases not matched to a gene. The CDR3 sequence is 14 residues long. Germline loops: CDR1 LGHNA, CDR2 YSLEER. This sequence originates from a woman between 18 and 29 years old who had recovered from COVID-19. The sequencing sample was made of peripheral blood. The chain recombines TRBV4-3 with TRBJ1-1, with 10 nucleotides matching TRBD1. The CDR3 protein is CASSQGTGGLAAFF. The CDR3 DNA is TGCGCCAGCAGCCAAGGGACAGGGGGTTTGGCGGCTTTCTTT.